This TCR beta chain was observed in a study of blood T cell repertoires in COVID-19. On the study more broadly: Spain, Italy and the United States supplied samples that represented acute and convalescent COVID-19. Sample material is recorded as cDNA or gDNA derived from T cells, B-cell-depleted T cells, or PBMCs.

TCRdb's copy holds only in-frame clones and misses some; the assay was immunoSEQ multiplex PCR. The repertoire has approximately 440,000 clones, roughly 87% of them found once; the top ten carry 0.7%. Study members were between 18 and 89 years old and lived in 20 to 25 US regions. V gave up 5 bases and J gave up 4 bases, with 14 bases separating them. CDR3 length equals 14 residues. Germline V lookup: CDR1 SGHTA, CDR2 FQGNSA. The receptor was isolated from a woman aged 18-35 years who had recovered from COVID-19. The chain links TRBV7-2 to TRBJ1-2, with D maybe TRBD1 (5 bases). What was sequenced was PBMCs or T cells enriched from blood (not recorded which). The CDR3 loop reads CASSPSTDTYGYTF. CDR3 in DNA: TGTGCCAGCAGCCCTTCGACAGACACCTATGGCTACACCTTC.